This TCR beta chain was sequenced during a study of T cell clonality in common variable immunodeficiency. Study-level findings and limits: CVID subjects had higher TCRbeta clonality than healthy controls, most marked in about a third. In common variable immunodeficiency, TCR beta chains reportedly carried fewer deletions and N-nucleotide insertions.

This clone was seen many times. Antigen unknown. The read ends 3 residues before the CDR3 terminus; that terminus is restored from the germline J gene. Sequencing used immunoSEQ multiplex PCR; TCRdb keeps in-frame clones, though not all of them. The record shows some 60,000 clones for this sample, with no singletons present. CDR3 length: 15 residues. Deletions cut 3 bases from V and 5 bases from J, with 14 bases between. The V call is TRBV12-3 or TRBV12-4, the J call TRBJ1-5, with D possibly matching TRBD1 (5 bases). Sequenced material: peripheral blood mononuclear cells. The sequence was obtained from a person aged 18 to 75 in good health. CDR3 amino acids: CASSLWGSGHQPQHF. The CDR3 DNA, read in part, is TGTGCCAGCAGTTTGTGGGGCTCCGGACATCAGCCC.